The clone carrying this T cell receptor beta chain came up once. The antigen is not known. Thyroid surgery was preceded by no treatment in any patient. This record belongs to a study of metastatic and nonmetastatic thyroid tumors. Study context: Where malignant and benign thyroid patients were concerned, repertoires were compared across blood and tumor or nodule tissue. Findings and caveats of the study: Malignant thyroid tumors reportedly had TCR beta diversity that was significantly higher than in benign nodules, in blood and tumor.

TCRdb re-clonotyped the PCR reads through MiXCR. The table shows approximately 35,000 clones, with less than 40% occurring only once. Germline CDR1 is DFQATT and CDR2 is SNEGSKA (reference sequence). The CDR3 spans 16 residues. V was trimmed by 3 bases and J by 2 bases, leaving 18 bases between them. The chain uses TRBV20-1 and TRBJ2-3; D is ambiguous. The specimen sequenced was tumor tissue. The sequence was collected from a female donor with papillary thyroid cancer or a benign thyroid nodule (not recorded which). Some clones in this sample may be carry-over from other donors' samples. The CDR3 DNA is TGCAGTGCTAGTAAGGGTCTAAACCGCCTCACAGATACGCAGTATTTT. As protein: CSASKGLNRLTDTQYF.